This passage covers 20 T cell receptor beta chains from one sample sequenced in a study of long-term antiretroviral therapy in people with HIV. An immunoSEQ assay, version v3.0, was performed at survey level. Method: immunoSEQ multiplex PCR; TCRdb's copy keeps in-frame clones and lacks some. In the table there are 35,000 or so clones, about three quarters of which are singletons. Here the sequenced sample was unsorted PBMCs, taken 2 years after starting antiretroviral therapy. These receptor sequences come from a woman aged 50 to 60 with HIV.

The J gene is TRBJ2-1, the V gene TRBV5-4, with 7 bases lining up with TRBD1. The V segment lost 4 bases and the J segment 0 bases; nucleotides outside the gene matches: 1. Germline values: CDR1 SGHNT, CDR2 YYREEE (reference sequence). The CDR3 consists of 14 residues. The CDR3 loop reads CASSGTASYNEQFF. The CDR3 region has the DNA TGTGCCAGCAGCGGGACAGCCTCCTACAATGAGCAGTTCTTC. The full variable domain, rest sourced from reference TRBV5-4 and TRBJ2-1, is ETGVTQSPTHLIKTRGQQVTLRCSSQSGHNTVSWYQQALGQGPQFIFQYYREEENGRGNFPPRFSGLQFPNYSSELNVNALELDDSALYLCASSGTASYNEQFFGPGTRLTVL.

CDR3 DNA: TGTGCTAGTGGTTTGGTATCTAGCGCCTACAATGAGCAGTTCTTC. Its translation is CASGLVSSAYNEQFF. This chain uses TRBV12-5 with TRBJ2-1; maybe TRBD2 (6 bases). The germline CDR1 and CDR2 sequences are LGHNT and FRNRAP. This CDR3 region has 15 residues. V gave up 0 bases and J gave up 2 bases, with 8 bases separating them.

This chain joins TRBV11-3 and TRBJ2-1; 11 bases are a match to TRBD2. Germline lookup yields CDR1 SGHNT and CDR2 YENEEA. The J segment lost 3 bases and the V segment lost 4 bases, leaving 8 bases of the junction unmatched. The CDR3 is 17 residues long. The CDR3 region is CASSSYALAGGYNEQFF. The CDR3 region has the DNA TGTGCCAGCAGCTCATATGCCCTAGCGGGGGGCTACAATGAGCAGTTCTTC.

The chain carries TRBV9 and TRBJ1-2, with D perhaps TRBD1 (5 bases). Germline CDR1 and CDR2: SGDLS and YYNGEE. Trimming cost V 3 bases and J 9 bases, with 18 bases left between them. The CDR3 is 14 residues long. This CDR3 is CASSGGRNILSYTF. As DNA, the CDR3 is TGTGCCAGCAGCGGGGGACGCAATATCTTAAGCTACACCTTC.

Concerning this clone: Other DNA sequences in the sample encode the same CDR3. This chain joins TRBV7-9 and TRBJ2-5; D remains unclear. Germline-derived CDR1 and CDR2 are SEHNR and FQNEAQ (reference sequence). This CDR3 is 14 amino acids long. Trimming pared 2 bases from V and 1 base from J, leaving 8 bases between. CDR3 in DNA: TGTGCCAGCAGCTTACCGATCGGCCAAGAGACCCAGTACTTC. It is translated as CASSLPIGQETQYF.

V and J are TRBV4-1 and TRBJ1-5; D is unclear. Germline V gene sequence: CDR1 MGHRA, CDR2 YSYEKL. This CDR3 comprises 14 residues. V gave up 4 bases and J gave up 2 bases, with 9 bases separating them. The CDR3, as DNA: TGCGCCAGCAGCCTTCCTGGGGGCAATCAGCCCCAGCATTTT. Translated: CASSLPGGNQPQHF.

The sample holds a few counts of this clone. The chain is built from TRBV2 and TRBJ1-6; possibly TRBD1 for D (6 bases). V was cut by 4 bases and J by 10 bases, with 14 bases left in between. The CDR3 has 14 amino acids. CDR1 SNHLY and CDR2 FYNNEI come from the germline V gene. The CDR3 nucleotides read TGTGCCAGCAGTGTCACAGGGACGGAGTCACCCCTCCACTTT. Translation gives CASSVTGTESPLHF.

The chain is built from TRBV2 and TRBJ1-5; 9 nucleotides line up with TRBD1. The length of the CDR3 is 15 residues. The ends lost 4 bases at V and 6 bases at J; junction bases unmatched: 7. The germline gives CDR1 SNHLY, CDR2 FYNNEI. This chain's CDR3 is CASSGGQGGSQPQHF. The CDR3 bases are TGTGCCAGCAGTGGGGGACAGGGCGGGTCTCAGCCCCAGCATTTT.

This sequence joins TRBV5-6 and TRBJ2-2, with D hard to call. Germline V lookup: CDR1 SGHDT, CDR2 YYEEEE. CDR3 size: 12 residues. Trimming removed 2 bases at V and 5 bases at J, with 4 bases between. The CDR3 region has the DNA TGTGCCAGCAGCTTCTGGACCGGGGAGCTGTTTTTT. Its protein product is CASSFWTGELFF.

The chain is built from TRBV27 and TRBJ1-2; D ambiguous. Germline V gene sequence: CDR1 MNHEY, CDR2 SMNVEV (reference sequence). The CDR3 is 15 amino acids. Trimming removed 6 bases at V and 3 bases at J, with 17 bases between. The DNA for the CDR3 is TGTGCCAGCAGCAACCCAATGTCGGGGTACTATGGCTACACCTTC. Translating it yields CASSNPMSGYYGYTF.

This clone has only one observation. This rearrangement joins TRBV5-1 to TRBJ1-4; 7 bases are a match to TRBD1. V trimming: 8 bases; J trimming: 4 bases; junction bases outside the gene matches: 11. The CDR3 extends over 15 amino acids. The V gene's germline CDR1 is SGHRS and CDR2 YFSETQ. CDR3 coding DNA: TGCGCCAGTACCCGCGACGGGACAGATAATGAAAAACTGTTTTTT. Translated: CASTRDGTDNEKLFF.

The J gene is TRBJ2-7, the V gene TRBV6-5; D is perhaps TRBD2 (6 bases). The CDR3 runs 11 residues. Germline CDR1 MNHEY, CDR2 SVGAGI. V was shortened by 6 bases and J by 7 bases, with 10 bases between the two germline ends. The DNA of the CDR3 is TGTGCCAGCAGCCGCCGGGGGGAGCAGTACTTC. Amino acids: CASSRRGEQYF.

V usage is TRBV6-1 and J usage is TRBJ2-7; the match to TRBD1 covers 7 bases. Per germline, CDR1 MNHNS and CDR2 SASEGT. The CDR3 has 14 amino acids. Germline trimming cut 4 bases from V and 2 bases from J; bases unmatched to any gene: 5. DNA for the CDR3: TGTGCCAGCAGTGTAACCGGGACAGCCTACGAGCAGTACTTC. It translates to CASSVTGTAYEQYF.

This clone has just a few counts. This chain joins TRBV5-6 and TRBJ2-5; D gene ambiguous. Germline CDR1 is SGHDT and CDR2 is YYEEEE. This CDR3 comprises 13 residues. V was cut by 5 bases and J by 5 bases, with 13 bases left in between. CDR3 loop: CASSPVGWETQYF. The CDR3 DNA sequence: TGTGCCAGCAGTCCCGTGGGATGGGAGACCCAGTACTTC.

The chain has TRBV19 and TRBJ1-6, with no clear D. V was pared by 5 bases and J by 8 bases, with 13 bases between. This CDR3 is built from 14 residues. CDR1 and CDR2 (germline): LNHDA, SQIVND (reference sequence). CDR3 DNA sequence: TGTGCCAGTAGTCCAAATGGACGGTATTCACCCCTCCACTTT. This gives the protein CASSPNGRYSPLHF.

V gene TRBV4-1 combines with J gene TRBJ2-5; TRBD2 is a possible D gene (5 bases). This CDR3 contains 15 residues. V was clipped by 1 base and J by 5 bases, with 14 bases between them. The germline CDR1 and CDR2 sequences are MGHRA and YSYEKL. CDR3 loop: CASSQGGIPLETQYF. The CDR3 nucleotides are TGCGCCAGCAGCCAAGGAGGGATTCCTCTGGAGACCCAGTACTTC.

The rearrangement links TRBV5-1 to TRBJ1-1; TRBD1 aligns across 11 bases. The V segment lost 3 bases and the J segment 6 bases; nucleotides outside the gene matches: 10. The CDR3 runs to 16 residues. Germline values: CDR1 SGHRS, CDR2 YFSETQ. DNA for the CDR3: TGCGCCAGCAGCTCGACTCAACCGGGACAGGGGGCTGAAGCTTTCTTT. Its translation is CASSSTQPGQGAEAFF.

The chain carries TRBV5-1 and TRBJ2-1; 8 bases are shared with TRBD2. CDR3 size: 16 residues. Germline values: CDR1 SGHRS, CDR2 YFSETQ. Losses at the gene ends were 0 bases for V and 4 bases for J; bases not matched to a gene: 6. The CDR3 spells CASSLGLAGSYNEQFF. The CDR3 DNA reads as TGCGCCAGCAGCTTGGGATTAGCGGGGAGTTACAATGAGCAGTTCTTC.

The V and J genes are TRBV29-1 and TRBJ2-2, with D hard to call. CDR1 is SQVTM and CDR2 is ANQGSEA in the germline V gene. This CDR3 region has 12 residues. V was pared by 2 bases and J by 5 bases, with 6 bases between. CDR3 sequence reads: CSVEKGTGELFF. DNA for the CDR3: TGCAGCGTTGAAAAGGGAACCGGGGAGCTGTTTTTT.

V and J are TRBV27 and TRBJ2-5; D unclear. Germline V gene lookup returns CDR1 MNHEY and CDR2 SMNVEV (reference sequence). The CDR3 spans 13 residues. The V gene lost 3 bases and the J gene lost 1 base, with 6 bases spanning the gap. In DNA form, the CDR3 reads TGTGCCAGCAGTTTTGACCTCCAAGAGACCCAGTACTTC. Protein sequence: CASSFDLQETQYF.